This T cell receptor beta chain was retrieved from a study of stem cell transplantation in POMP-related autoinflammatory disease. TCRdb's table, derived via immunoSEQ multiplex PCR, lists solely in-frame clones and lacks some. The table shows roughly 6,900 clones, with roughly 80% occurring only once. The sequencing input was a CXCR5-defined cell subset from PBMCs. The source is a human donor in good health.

The CDR3 region has the DNA TGTGCCAGCAGTGCCCTCTCCTTGAGGGTAGCCAAAAACATTCAGTACTTC. Translated: CASSALSLRVAKNIQYF. The rearrangement joins TRBV2 to TRBJ2-4, with TRBD2 as a possible D gene (5 bases). The germline CDR1 and CDR2 sequences are SNHLY and FYNNEI. V was trimmed by 4 bases and J by 0 bases, leaving 16 bases between them. This CDR3 region has 17 residues.